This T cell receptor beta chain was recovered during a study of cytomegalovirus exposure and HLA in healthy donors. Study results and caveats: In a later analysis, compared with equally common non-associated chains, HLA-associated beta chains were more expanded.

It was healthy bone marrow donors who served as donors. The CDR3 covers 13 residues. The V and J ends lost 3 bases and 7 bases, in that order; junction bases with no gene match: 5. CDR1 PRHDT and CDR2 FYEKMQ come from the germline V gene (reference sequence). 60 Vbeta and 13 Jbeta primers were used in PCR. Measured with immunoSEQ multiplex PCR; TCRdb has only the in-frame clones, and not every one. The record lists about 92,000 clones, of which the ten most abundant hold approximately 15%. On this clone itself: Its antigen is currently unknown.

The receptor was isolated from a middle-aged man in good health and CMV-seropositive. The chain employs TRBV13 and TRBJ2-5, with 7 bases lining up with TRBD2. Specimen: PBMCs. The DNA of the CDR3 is TGTGCCAGCAGCTTTGGGGAGGGTGGGACCCAGTACTTC. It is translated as CASSFGEGGTQYF.